This entry describes one T cell receptor (beta chain). What it binds is not known. The sample originates from a study of cytomegalovirus exposure and HLA in healthy donors. Study-level background: Early released data comprised some 85 million unique TCRs from HLA-typed donors. Falling in the Caucasian-associated ancestry cluster were about four fifths of about 400 genotyped donors. Study-level findings and limits: TCR beta chain V- and J-gene trimming was linked, in a later analysis, to a missense variant in DCLRE1C.

Trimming took 8 bases from V and 1 from J; bases not matched to a gene: 5. This CDR3 region has 14 residues. The germline V gene has CDR1 SEHNR and CDR2 FQNEAQ (reference sequence). Both 60 Vbeta primers and 13 Jbeta primers went into the PCR. Measured with immunoSEQ multiplex PCR; TCRdb has only the in-frame clones, and not every one. The data contain around 160,000 clones, around three quarters of them singletons. The gene calls are TRBV7-9 and TRBJ2-4, with 7 bases identical to TRBD2. The source of this sequence is a woman in her 40s in good health and CMV-seronegative. Input material: PBMCs. The CDR3 DNA reads as TGTGCCAGCGCGGGGGATACGGCCAAAAACATTCAGTACTTC. Protein product: CASAGDTAKNIQYF.